This T cell receptor (beta chain) was found in a study of blood T cell repertoires in COVID-19. Sequencing was performed with immunoSEQ multiplex PCR; in TCRdb, only in-frame clones are kept and a portion is missing. The sample records roughly 59,000 clones, over 70% being singletons. CDR1 and CDR2 (germline): MGHRA, YSYEKL. This CDR3 spans 13 amino acids. V lost 5 bases and J lost 4, with 9 bases in between. Sequencing was performed on peripheral blood. The chain is built from TRBV4-1 and TRBJ1-5, with a tentative D call TRBD1 (6 bases). The sequence came from a human donor in a cohort sampled during active COVID-19. CDR3 region: CASSSDRNQPQHF. CDR3 DNA sequence: TGCGCCAGCAGCTCGGACAGAAATCAGCCCCAGCATTTT.